The 19 T cell receptor beta chains in this list originate from one sample, sequenced in a study of blood T cell repertoires in COVID-19. Method: immunoSEQ multiplex PCR; TCRdb's copy keeps in-frame clones and lacks some. The repertoire holds 100,000 to 150,000 clones, with approximately 80% as singletons. The specimen was peripheral blood. All receptors derive from a human donor in a cohort sampled during active COVID-19.

The table lists this clone with a few counts. The genes are TRBV7-9 and TRBJ1-5, with D maybe TRBD1 (6 bases). Trimming took 6 bases from V and 4 from J, leaving 13 bases between them. The CDR3 spans 14 residues. From germline, CDR1 is SEHNR and CDR2 FQNEAQ (reference sequence). CDR3 in DNA: TGTGCCAGCAGTGCCGACAGGCCGAATCAGCCCCAGCATTTT. Translation: CASSADRPNQPQHF.

V is TRBV4-3 and J is TRBJ2-3; 9 nucleotides agree with TRBD2. The V and J ends lost 2 bases and 1 base, in that order; junction bases with no gene match: 1. This CDR3 has 15 amino acids. Germline values: CDR1 LGHNA, CDR2 YSLEER. DNA for the CDR3: TGCGCCAGCAGCCAACTAGCGGGACGCACAGATACGCAGTATTTT. Residues: CASSQLAGRTDTQYF.

This clone appeared a few times. V is TRBV5-1 and J is TRBJ1-2; TRBD1 matches 9 bases. V gave up 0 bases and J gave up 6 bases; unmatched junction bases: 0. There are 13 residues in the CDR3. Germline assignment: CDR1 SGHRS and CDR2 YFSETQ. The CDR3 is CASSLGQGDGYTF. CDR3 nucleotide sequence: TGCGCCAGCAGCTTGGGACAGGGGGATGGCTACACCTTC.

The chain joins TRBV28 to TRBJ1-2, with 12 positions matching TRBD1. This CDR3 comprises 14 residues. The germline V gene encodes CDR1 MDHEN and CDR2 SYDVKM. V lost 6 bases and J lost 8; bases outside the gene matches: 7. CDR3: CASSLGQGAPGYTF. CDR3 DNA: TGTGCCAGCAGCTTGGGACAGGGGGCGCCGGGCTACACCTTC.

The chain joins TRBV9 to TRBJ1-6; 9 bases line up with TRBD1. Germline trimming cut 3 bases from V and 6 bases from J; bases unmatched to any gene: 4. Germline CDR1 reads SGDLS; CDR2 reads YYNGEE. This CDR3 is 15 amino acids long. CDR3 coding DNA: TGTGCCAGCAGCGCCCGGGGACAGGGTAATTCACCCCTCCACTTT. It encodes CASSARGQGNSPLHF.

The count of this clone is one. V and J are TRBV7-8 and TRBJ2-5; TRBD2 agrees at 10 bases. The CDR3 loop spans 16 amino acids. After removal of 4 bases from V and 3 bases from J, the junction contained 8 bases not matched to a gene. Germline values: CDR1 SGHVS, CDR2 FQNEAQ. CDR3 loop: CASSSGLAAVEETQYF. The CDR3 bases are TGTGCCAGCAGCTCCGGACTAGCGGCGGTTGAAGAGACCCAGTACTTC.

The chain couples TRBV28 to TRBJ1-4, with D perhaps matching TRBD1 (6 bases). Trimming cost V 1 base and J 2 bases, with 11 bases left between them. Germline V lookup: CDR1 MDHEN, CDR2 SYDVKM. This CDR3 comprises 16 residues. The DNA for the CDR3 is TGTGCCAGCAGTTTATCACAGGGATGGACTAATGAAAAACTGTTTTTT. Translating it yields CASSLSQGWTNEKLFF.

This chain uses TRBV4-3 with TRBJ1-4; a possible D gene is TRBD1 (5 bases). This CDR3 comprises 12 residues. CDR1 and CDR2 (germline): LGHNA, YSLEER. V lost 0 bases and J lost 11, with 7 bases in between. As DNA, the CDR3 is TGCGCCAGCAGCCAAGAGGCAGGGAAACTGTTTTTT. As protein: CASSQEAGKLFF.

This chain links TRBV7-2 with TRBJ2-7; no clear D. Per germline, CDR1 SGHTA and CDR2 FQGNSA. Trimming stripped 2 bases from V and 6 bases from J, with 8 bases between. The CDR3 consists of 12 residues. Here the CDR3 DNA reads TGTGCCAGCAGCTTATCCGCAGGCGAGCAGTACTTC. The encoded protein is CASSLSAGEQYF.

V usage is TRBV18 and J usage is TRBJ2-5; no definite D call. Germline loops: CDR1 KGHSH, CDR2 LQKENI. V lost 4 bases, J lost 5 bases, and 8 bases lay in between. The CDR3 has 12 amino acids. The CDR3 here is CASSLSRETQYF. DNA of the CDR3: TGTGCCAGCTCACTATCACGGGAGACCCAGTACTTC.

A few counts support this clone. The chain uses TRBV19 and TRBJ2-3, with TRBD1 as a possible D gene (5 bases). This CDR3 comprises 15 residues. From germline, CDR1 is LNHDA and CDR2 SQIVND (reference sequence). V was pared by 6 bases and J by 1 base, with 14 bases between. The CDR3 spells CASSPSGSRTDTQYF. The DNA of the CDR3 is TGTGCCAGTAGCCCCTCAGGGTCCCGCACAGATACGCAGTATTTT.

The chain uses TRBV28 and TRBJ1-3; D may be TRBD1 (6 bases). Germline CDR1 MDHEN, CDR2 SYDVKM. Trimming took 8 bases from V and 3 from J, leaving 17 bases between them. This CDR3 has 15 residues. The DNA for the CDR3 is TGTGCCAGCCGCAGGGACATGGGCGTTGGAAACACCATATATTTT. Translated: CASRRDMGVGNTIYF.

The J gene is TRBJ1-2, the V gene TRBV30, with TRBD1 matching 7 bases. The CDR3 extends over 13 amino acids. Per germline, CDR1 GTSNPN and CDR2 SVGIG (reference sequence). With 5 bases clipped from V and 5 bases from J, the junction kept 8 bases outside the gene matches. Here the CDR3 reads CAWGGTAYYGYTF. The CDR3 DNA reads TGTGCCTGGGGCGGGACAGCCTATTATGGCTACACCTTC.

This chain joins TRBV14 and TRBJ2-2; maybe TRBD2 (5 bases). Germline V gene lookup returns CDR1 SGHDN and CDR2 FVKESK. This CDR3 is built from 19 residues. Trimming removed 4 bases from V and 1 base from J, with 22 bases in between. The CDR3: CASSPLSVLGRVNTGELFF. CDR3 DNA: TGTGCCAGCAGCCCCCTGTCGGTCCTGGGGAGAGTGAACACCGGGGAGCTGTTTTTT.

The chain joins TRBV30 to TRBJ2-7, with TRBD1 as a possible D gene (7 bases). With 0 bases removed from V and 2 bases from J, the gap between germline ends came to 17 bases. This CDR3 is 16 amino acids long. Germline CDR1 reads GTSNPN; CDR2 reads SVGIG (reference sequence). DNA of the CDR3: TGTGCCTGGAGTGTACGGGCAGGGGGACTCACCTACGAGCAGTACTTC. It translates to CAWSVRAGGLTYEQYF.

V usage is TRBV3-1 (or the pseudogene TRBV3-2) and J usage is TRBJ1-1; the match to TRBD1 covers 10 bases. Germline V CDR1 and CDR2: LGHDT, YNNKEL (reference sequence). This CDR3 contains 15 residues. V lost 2 bases, J lost 2 bases, and 2 bases stayed unmatched. CDR3 sequence (DNA): TGTGCCAGCAGCCAAAGGACAGGGGGAAACACTGAAGCTTTCTTT. This sequence encodes CASSQRTGGNTEAFF.

This clone has only a few counts. V usage is TRBV6-4 and J usage is TRBJ1-1, with 8 positions matching TRBD1. Germline CDR1 MRHNA, CDR2 SNTAGT. Trimming cost V 6 bases and J 4 bases; bases outside gene matches: 10. This CDR3 contains 15 residues. The CDR3 sequence is CASSPEDRGITEAFF. CDR3 nucleotides: TGTGCCAGCAGCCCCGAAGACAGGGGAATCACTGAAGCTTTCTTT.

This clone came up a few times. This chain joins TRBV18 and TRBJ2-4, with 10 bases aligning to TRBD2. Trimming at V came to 1 base and at J to 5 bases, leaving 8 bases not matched to a gene. This CDR3 contains 17 residues. Germline CDR1 and CDR2: KGHSH and LQKENI. CDR3 loop: CASSPRSGGAVENIQYF. In DNA form, the CDR3 reads TGTGCCAGCTCACCACGGAGCGGGGGGGCCGTCGAAAACATTCAGTACTTC.

V usage is TRBV28 and J usage is TRBJ1-2; D perhaps matches TRBD1 (5 bases). Germline CDR1 MDHEN, CDR2 SYDVKM. The CDR3 extends over 14 amino acids. The V gene lost 2 bases and the J gene lost 0 bases, with 7 bases spanning the gap. For the CDR3, the DNA is TGTGCCAGCAGTTTAGGAGGGGCTAACTATGGCTACACCTTC. This translates into CASSLGGANYGYTF.